This record covers a single TCR beta chain. Germline loops: CDR1 SGDLS, CDR2 YYNGEE. V lost 3 bases and J 3 bases, leaving 12 bases between the germline ends. The CDR3 loop spans 15 amino acids. This sample stems from a study of blood T cell repertoires in COVID-19. Assay: immunoSEQ multiplex PCR; the TCRdb copy retains only in-frame clones and omits some. The data hold some 110,000 clones, with roughly 90% observed a single time. The specimen sequenced was peripheral blood. The receptor was derived from a man in his forties with acute or convalescent COVID-19. The chain is built from TRBV9 and TRBJ2-2, with D perhaps TRBD2 (6 bases). The CDR3 spells CASSDGRDYTGELFF. CDR3 coding DNA: TGTGCCAGCAGCGACGGACGGGACTACACCGGGGAGCTGTTTTTT.